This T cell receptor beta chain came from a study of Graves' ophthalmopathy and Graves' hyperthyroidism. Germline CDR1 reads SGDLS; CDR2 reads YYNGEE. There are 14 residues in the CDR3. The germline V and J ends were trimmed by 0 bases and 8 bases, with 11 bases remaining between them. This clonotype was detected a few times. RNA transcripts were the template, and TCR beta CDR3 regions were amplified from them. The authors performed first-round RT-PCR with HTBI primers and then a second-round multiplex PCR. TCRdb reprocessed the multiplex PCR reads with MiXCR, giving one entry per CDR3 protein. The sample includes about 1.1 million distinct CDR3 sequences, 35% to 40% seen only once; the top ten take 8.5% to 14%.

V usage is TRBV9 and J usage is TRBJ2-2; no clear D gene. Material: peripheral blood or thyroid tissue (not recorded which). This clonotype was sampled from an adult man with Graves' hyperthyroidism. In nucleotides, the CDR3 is TGTGCCAGCAGCGTAGATGCTTTTTTGGGGGAGCTGTTTTTT. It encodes CASSVDAFLGELFF.